This T cell receptor (beta chain) was captured by sequencing in a study of blood T cell repertoires in COVID-19. Assay used: immunoSEQ multiplex PCR; TCRdb lists only in-frame clones, some missing. The sample lists over 200,000 clones, about nine tenths occurring once. From germline, CDR1 is LNHDA and CDR2 SQIVND (reference sequence). CDR3 length: 15 residues. The trim removed 4 bases at V and 1 base at J, leaving 4 bases unmatched. This chain connects TRBV19 to TRBJ1-5, with TRBD1 matching over 7 bases. The origin of this receptor is a man aged 80 or over with acute or convalescent COVID-19. Sequencing was carried out using peripheral blood. CDR3 DNA: TGTGCCAGTAGTAACAGGGGTTGGAGCAATCAGCCCCAGCATTTT. It specifies CASSNRGWSNQPQHF.